A single sample gave rise to the 21 T cell receptor beta chains below, sequenced in a study of CD4 T cell repertoires in COVID-19. Only in-frame clones appear in the TCRdb table, and some are missing; sequencing was by immunoSEQ multiplex PCR. Seen here are about 75,000 clones, about 80% observed once, and the top ten hold around 0.58%. The specimen comprised CD4+ T cells from peripheral blood, sampled after recovery from COVID-19. The source of these receptors is a human donor who had COVID-19.

The CDR3 coding sequence is TGTGCCAGCAGCTTAGGGGCAGGGGAGTCGGCCGGGGAGCTGTTTTTT. Translating gives CASSLGAGESAGELFF. J is TRBJ2-2 and V is TRBV7-7; tentatively, D is TRBD1 (6 bases). V shed 1 base and J shed 6 bases, with 15 bases lying between them. The CDR3 is 16 amino acids. The germline V gene has CDR1 SSHAT and CDR2 FNYEAQ (reference sequence).

This chain joins TRBV2 and TRBJ2-2; tentatively, D is TRBD2 (5 bases). This CDR3 contains 13 residues. Germline CDR1 SNHLY, CDR2 FYNNEI. V was pared by 7 bases and J by 6 bases, with 12 bases between. The CDR3, as DNA: TGTGCCAGCAACCGACGGACTCCCGGGGAGCTGTTTTTT. Encoded protein: CASNRRTPGELFF.

The rearrangement joins TRBV28 to TRBJ2-1; D could derive from TRBD1 or TRBD2 (5 bases each). The CDR3 consists of 16 residues. Germline CDR1 is MDHEN and CDR2 is SYDVKM. With 8 bases removed from V and 3 bases from J, the gap between germline ends came to 20 bases. For the CDR3, the DNA is TGTGCCAGCTCCCGGCCGGGGACCCCGCACTACAATGAGCAGTTCTTC. Amino acid sequence: CASSRPGTPHYNEQFF. Using reference TRBV28 and TRBJ2-1 for the parts outside the CDR3, the full variable domain is DVKVTQSSRYLVKRTGEKVFLECVQDMDHENMFWYRQDPGLGLRLIYFSYDVKMKEKGDIPEGYSVSREKKERFSLILESASTNQTSMYLCASSRPGTPHYNEQFFGPGTRLTVL.

This chain links TRBV9 with TRBJ2-7; D perhaps matches TRBD2 (5 bases). Germline loops: CDR1 SGDLS, CDR2 YYNGEE. This CDR3 has 14 residues. Trimming stripped 2 bases from V and 3 bases from J, with 12 bases between. The CDR3 DNA follows: TGTGCCAGCAGCGTCGAGGGAGATCGCTACGAGCAGTACTTC. Protein product: CASSVEGDRYEQYF.

J is TRBJ1-1 and V is TRBV28; 7 bases are a match to TRBD1. The CDR3 covers 12 residues. Trimming cost V 8 bases and J 4 bases; bases outside gene matches: 4. CDR1 MDHEN and CDR2 SYDVKM come from the germline V gene. CDR3 nucleotides: TGTGCCAGCCAAACAGGGGTCACTGAAGCTTTCTTT. Encoded protein: CASQTGVTEAFF.

This clone appeared a single time. This chain connects TRBV9 to TRBJ2-7, with 7 nucleotides matching TRBD2. The V gene's germline CDR1 is SGDLS and CDR2 YYNGEE. This CDR3 comprises 15 residues. The ends lost 2 bases at V and 3 bases at J; junction bases unmatched: 8. CDR3 loop: CASSVRSGLYYEQYF. In DNA form, the CDR3 reads TGTGCCAGCAGCGTCCGCTCGGGACTATACTACGAGCAGTACTTC. Variable domain in full (rest from reference TRBV9 and TRBJ2-7): DSGVTQTPKHLITATGQRVTLRCSPRSGDLSVYWYQQSLDQGLQFLIQYYNGEERAKGNILERFSAQQFPDLHSELNLSSLELGDSALYFCASSVRSGLYYEQYFGPGTRLTVT.

This clone was observed a handful of times. V gene TRBV20-1 combines with J gene TRBJ2-2; 14 positions match TRBD2. The CDR3 length is 19 residues. V was pared by 3 bases and J by 1 base, with 10 bases of the junction left unmatched. The germline CDR1 and CDR2 sequences are DFQATT and SNEGSKA (reference sequence). The CDR3, as DNA: TGCAGTGCTAGTTTAGGACTAGCGGGAGGCAGCGAGAACACCGGGGAGCTGTTTTTT. Translation gives CSASLGLAGGSENTGELFF.

This chain links TRBV5-8 with TRBJ2-2; weak D call: TRBD2 (6 bases). Germline CDR1 and CDR2: SGHTS and YDEGEE. The CDR3 spans 14 residues. V was clipped by 10 bases and J by 8 bases, with 21 bases between them. In DNA form, the CDR3 reads TGTGCCCCCGAGAGGAGGGAAACACGAGGGGAGCTGTTTTTT. Its translation is CAPERRETRGELFF.

V usage is TRBV5-1 and J usage is TRBJ2-7, with TRBD1 identical over 8 bases. This CDR3 has 17 amino acids. The germline V gene has CDR1 SGHRS and CDR2 YFSETQ. J was trimmed by 0 bases and V by 3 bases; bases with no gene match: 11. The CDR3: CASSSPPGQDFSYEQYF. The DNA for the CDR3 is TGCGCCAGCAGCTCTCCCCCGGGACAGGATTTCTCCTACGAGCAGTACTTC.

The rearrangement joins TRBV5-1 to TRBJ2-5; TRBD2 might be the D (5 bases). The CDR3 is made up of 15 amino acids. V was trimmed by 4 bases and J by 2 bases, leaving 15 bases between them. CDR1 is SGHRS and CDR2 is YFSETQ in the germline V gene. The CDR3 reads CASSPAGPAQETQYF. Here the CDR3 DNA reads TGCGCCAGCAGCCCCGCGGGCCCCGCTCAAGAGACCCAGTACTTC.

The V call is TRBV7-2, the J call TRBJ1-2; TRBD1 might be the D (6 bases). The ends were cut back, 1 base at V and 8 bases at J, with 17 bases in the middle. Germline V gene sequence: CDR1 SGHTA, CDR2 FQGNSA. The CDR3 has 15 amino acids. CDR3 in amino acids: CASSLDGGPEKGYTF. The CDR3 coding sequence is TGTGCCAGCAGCTTAGATGGGGGGCCCGAAAAGGGCTACACCTTC.

The chain employs TRBV19 and TRBJ1-4; TRBD1 is a possible D gene (5 bases). Trimming stripped 4 bases from V and 1 base from J, with 10 bases between. The CDR3 contains 15 residues. The germline V gene has CDR1 LNHDA and CDR2 SQIVND (reference sequence). CDR3 sequence (DNA): TGTGCCAGTAGTAGGGGGGGACTAACTAATGAAAAACTGTTTTTT. Encoded protein: CASSRGGLTNEKLFF.

This chain joins TRBV11-2 and TRBJ2-3; 7 bases match TRBD2. After removal of 3 bases from V and 2 bases from J, the junction contained 5 bases not matched to a gene. The CDR3 runs 15 residues. CDR1 is SGHAT, CDR2 FQNNGV, per germline. The CDR3 DNA reads as TGTGCCAGCAGCTTGCGGGGGATATACACAGATACGCAGTATTTT. It codes for CASSLRGIYTDTQYF.

This clone showed up just once. V gene TRBV19 combines with J gene TRBJ1-2, with 7 bases identical to TRBD1. V dropped 5 bases and J dropped 1; count of bases not matched to a gene: 16. CDR1 and CDR2 (germline): LNHDA, SQIVND (reference sequence). The CDR3 contains 18 residues. The CDR3 nucleotides are TGTGCCAGTAGTGATCCCAGGACAGGTAGAAAAGATAACTATGGCTACACCTTC. Protein: CASSDPRTGRKDNYGYTF.

This clone was counted a few times. The CDR3 reads CASSVTGWAETQYF. DNA of the CDR3: TGTGCCAGCAGCGTCACGGGGTGGGCGGAGACCCAGTACTTC. The chain employs TRBV9 and TRBJ2-5; TRBD2 is a possible D gene (5 bases). V lost 2 bases and J 5 bases, leaving 13 bases between the germline ends. The CDR3 runs 14 residues. Germline CDR1 SGDLS, CDR2 YYNGEE.

The chain carries TRBV5-1 and TRBJ2-3; the match to TRBD2 covers 9 bases. The CDR3 spans 15 residues. The junction had 8 bases not matched to a gene; V was cut back by 5 bases and J by 4 bases. The germline V gene has CDR1 SGHRS and CDR2 YFSETQ. In DNA form, the CDR3 reads TGCGCCAGCAGGGACCTAGCGGGACCATCAGATACGCAGTATTTT. It specifies CASRDLAGPSDTQYF.

The CDR3: CATAWDTQYF. The CDR3 region has the DNA TGTGCCACCGCCTGGGATACGCAGTATTTT. The chain joins TRBV28 to TRBJ2-3, with unresolved D. V dropped 10 bases and J dropped 6 bases, with 8 bases sitting between them. CDR1 and CDR2 from the germline V gene are MDHEN and SYDVKM. The CDR3 has 10 amino acids. Looking up the rest from reference TRBV28 and TRBJ2-3 gives the full variable domain: DVKVTQSSRYLVKRTGEKVFLECVQDMDHENMFWYRQDPGLGLRLIYFSYDVKMKEKGDIPEGYSVSREKKERFSLILESASTNQTSMYLCATAWDTQYFGPGTRLTVL.

The chain links TRBV7-6 to TRBJ2-7; 12 nucleotides align to TRBD2. The CDR3 extends over 16 amino acids. Per germline, CDR1 SGHVS and CDR2 FNYEAQ. V lost 0 bases to trimming and J lost 6 bases; unmatched junction nucleotides: 6. The CDR3 sequence: CASSLASLAGGSEQYF. The CDR3 region has the DNA TGTGCCAGCAGCTTAGCGAGCCTAGCGGGAGGGAGCGAGCAGTACTTC. Combining the CDR3 with reference TRBV7-6 and TRBJ2-7 gives the whole variable domain GAGVSQSPRYKVTKRGQDVALRCDPISGHVSLYWYRQALGQGPEFLTYFNYEAQQDKSGLPNDRFSAERPEGSISTLTIQRTEQRDSAMYRCASSLASLAGGSEQYFGPGTRLTVT.

The V gene is TRBV19, the J gene TRBJ1-5; 7 bases are shared with TRBD1. The V and J ends lost 9 bases and 4 bases, in that order; junction bases with no gene match: 3. The germline V gene encodes CDR1 LNHDA and CDR2 SQIVND (reference sequence). The length of the CDR3 is 12 residues. The CDR3 region is CASGTVNQPQHF. The CDR3 DNA is TGTGCCAGCGGGACAGTTAATCAGCCCCAGCATTTT.

V gene TRBV5-6 combines with J gene TRBJ1-2; 9 bases are shared with TRBD1. CDR1 is SGHDT and CDR2 is YYEEEE in the germline V gene. The CDR3 length is 18 residues. V gave up 1 base and J gave up 1 base; unmatched junction bases: 11. The chain's CDR3 is CASSLWRDRDTINYGYTF. For the CDR3, the DNA is TGTGCCAGCAGCTTGTGGCGGGACAGGGACACTATTAACTATGGCTACACCTTC.

The chain has TRBV6-5 and TRBJ2-2; TRBD1 matches at 9 bases. The germline V gene has CDR1 MNHEY and CDR2 SVGAGI. V lost 6 bases and J lost 2; bases outside the gene matches: 1. CDR3 size: 14 residues. The DNA for the CDR3 is TGTGCCAGCAGGGGACAGGGCAACACCGGGGAGCTGTTTTTT. It encodes CASRGQGNTGELFF.